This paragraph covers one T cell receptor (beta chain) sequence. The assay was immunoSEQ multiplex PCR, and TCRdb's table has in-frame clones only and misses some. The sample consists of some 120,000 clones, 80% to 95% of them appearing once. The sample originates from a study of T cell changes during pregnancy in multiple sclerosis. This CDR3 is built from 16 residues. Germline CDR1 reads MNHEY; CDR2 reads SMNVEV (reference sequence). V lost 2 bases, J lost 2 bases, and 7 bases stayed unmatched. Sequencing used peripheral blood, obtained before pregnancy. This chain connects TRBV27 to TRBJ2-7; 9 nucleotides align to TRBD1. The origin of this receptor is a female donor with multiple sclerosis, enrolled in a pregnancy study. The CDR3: CASSLATGTGPYEQYF. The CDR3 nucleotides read TGTGCCAGCAGTTTAGCTACCGGGACAGGGCCCTACGAGCAGTACTTC.